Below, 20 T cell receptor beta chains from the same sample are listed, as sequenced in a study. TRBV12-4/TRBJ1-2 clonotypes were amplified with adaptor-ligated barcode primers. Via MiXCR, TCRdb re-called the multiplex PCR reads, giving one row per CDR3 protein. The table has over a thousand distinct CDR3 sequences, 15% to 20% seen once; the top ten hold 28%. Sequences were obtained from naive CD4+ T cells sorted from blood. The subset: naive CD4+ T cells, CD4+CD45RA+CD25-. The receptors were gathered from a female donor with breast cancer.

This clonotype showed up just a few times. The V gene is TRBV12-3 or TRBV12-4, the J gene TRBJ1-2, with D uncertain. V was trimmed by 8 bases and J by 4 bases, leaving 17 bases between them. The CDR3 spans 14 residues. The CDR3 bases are TGTGCCAGCTGGGAGACCGGTACCTCCTATGGCTACACCTTC. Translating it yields CASWETGTSYGYTF.

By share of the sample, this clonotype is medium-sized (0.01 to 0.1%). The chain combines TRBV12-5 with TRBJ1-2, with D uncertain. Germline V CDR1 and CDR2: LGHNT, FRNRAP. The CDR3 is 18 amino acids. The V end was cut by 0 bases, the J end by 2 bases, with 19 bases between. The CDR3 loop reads CASGLVSRRGRTNYGYTF. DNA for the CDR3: TGTGCTAGTGGTTTGGTATCACGCCGCGGACGGACGAACTATGGCTACACCTTC.

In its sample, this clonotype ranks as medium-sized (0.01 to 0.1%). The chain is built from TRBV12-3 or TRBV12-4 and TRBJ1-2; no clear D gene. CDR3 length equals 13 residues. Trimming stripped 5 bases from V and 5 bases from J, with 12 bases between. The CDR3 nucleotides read TGTGCCAGCAGTAAACAGAGAGCTTATGGCTACACCTTC. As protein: CASSKQRAYGYTF.

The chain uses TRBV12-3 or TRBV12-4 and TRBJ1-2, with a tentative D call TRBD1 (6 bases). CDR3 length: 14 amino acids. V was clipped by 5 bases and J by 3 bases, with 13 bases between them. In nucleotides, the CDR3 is TGTGCCAGCAGTACACAGGGCGTAGACTATGGCTACACCTTC. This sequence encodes CASSTQGVDYGYTF.

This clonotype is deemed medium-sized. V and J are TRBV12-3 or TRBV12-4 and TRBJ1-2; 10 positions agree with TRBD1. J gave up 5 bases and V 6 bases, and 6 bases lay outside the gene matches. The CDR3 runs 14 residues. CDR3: CASRGQGSNYGYTF. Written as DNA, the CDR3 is TGTGCCAGCAGGGGACAGGGGAGTAATTATGGCTACACCTTC.

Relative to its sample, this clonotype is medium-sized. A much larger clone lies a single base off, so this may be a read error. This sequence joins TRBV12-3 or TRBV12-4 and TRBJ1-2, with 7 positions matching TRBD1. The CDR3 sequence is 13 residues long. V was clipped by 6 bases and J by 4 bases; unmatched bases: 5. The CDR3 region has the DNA TGTGCCAGCAGCACGACAGGGCTCTATGGCTACACCTTC. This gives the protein CASSTTGLYGYTF.

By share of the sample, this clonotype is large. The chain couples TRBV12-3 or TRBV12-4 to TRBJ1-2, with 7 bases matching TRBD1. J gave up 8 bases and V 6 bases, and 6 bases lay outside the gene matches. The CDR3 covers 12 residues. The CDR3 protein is CASSTRDRGYTF. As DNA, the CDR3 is TGTGCCAGCAGCACCCGGGACAGAGGCTACACCTTC.

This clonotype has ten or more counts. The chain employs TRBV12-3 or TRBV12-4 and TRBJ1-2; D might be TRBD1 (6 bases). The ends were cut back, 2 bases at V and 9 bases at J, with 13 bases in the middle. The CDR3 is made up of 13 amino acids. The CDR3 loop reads CASSLRDTGSYTF. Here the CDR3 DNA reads TGTGCCAGCAGTTTAAGGGACACGGGGAGCTACACCTTC.

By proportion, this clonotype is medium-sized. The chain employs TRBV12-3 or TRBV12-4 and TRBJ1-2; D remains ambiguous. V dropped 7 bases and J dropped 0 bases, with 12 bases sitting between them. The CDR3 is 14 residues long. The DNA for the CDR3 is TGTGCCAGCACCGACCCGTTAGCTAACTATGGCTACACCTTC. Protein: CASTDPLANYGYTF.

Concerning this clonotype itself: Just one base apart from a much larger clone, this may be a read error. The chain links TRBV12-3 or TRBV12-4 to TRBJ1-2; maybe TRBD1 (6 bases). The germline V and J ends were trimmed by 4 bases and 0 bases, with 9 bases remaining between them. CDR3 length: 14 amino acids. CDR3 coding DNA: TGTGCCAGCAGTTCCCGGACAGCTAACTATGGCTACACCTTC. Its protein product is CASSSRTANYGYTF.

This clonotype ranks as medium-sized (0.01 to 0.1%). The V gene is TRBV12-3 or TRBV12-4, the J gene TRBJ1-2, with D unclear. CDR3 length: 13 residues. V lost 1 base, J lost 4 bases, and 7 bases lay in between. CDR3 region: CASSLVTGYGYTF. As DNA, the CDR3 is TGTGCCAGCAGTTTAGTAACGGGCTATGGCTACACCTTC.

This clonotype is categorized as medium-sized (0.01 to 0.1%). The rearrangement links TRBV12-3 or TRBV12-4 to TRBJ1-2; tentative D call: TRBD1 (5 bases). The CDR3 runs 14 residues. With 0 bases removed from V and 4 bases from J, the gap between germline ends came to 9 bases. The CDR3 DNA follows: TGTGCCAGCAGTTTAGCGCGGAGGGGCTATGGCTACACCTTC. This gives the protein CASSLARRGYGYTF.

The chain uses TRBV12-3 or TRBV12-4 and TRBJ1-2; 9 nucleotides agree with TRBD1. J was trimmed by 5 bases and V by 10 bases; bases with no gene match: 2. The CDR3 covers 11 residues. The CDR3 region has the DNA TGTGCCACCGGACAGGGGTATGGCTACACCTTC. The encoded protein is CATGQGYGYTF.

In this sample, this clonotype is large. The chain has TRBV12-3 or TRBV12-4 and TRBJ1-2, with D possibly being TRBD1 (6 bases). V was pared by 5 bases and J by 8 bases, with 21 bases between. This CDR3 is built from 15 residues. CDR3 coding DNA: TGTGCCAGCAGTACACCATACAGGGAATCGGGCGGCTACACCTTC. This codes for CASSTPYRESGGYTF.

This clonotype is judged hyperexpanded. This CDR3 reads CASSLEGHRYGYTF. The CDR3 DNA reads as TGTGCCAGCAGTTTAGAGGGACACCGGTATGGCTACACCTTC. The V and J genes are TRBV12-3 or TRBV12-4 and TRBJ1-2; TRBD1 might be the D (6 bases). Trimming pared 1 base from V and 5 bases from J, leaving 11 bases between. The CDR3 runs to 14 residues.

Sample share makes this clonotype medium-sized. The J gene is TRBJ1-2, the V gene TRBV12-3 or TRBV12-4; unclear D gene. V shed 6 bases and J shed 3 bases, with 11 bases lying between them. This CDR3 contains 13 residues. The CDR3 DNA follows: TGTGCCAGCAGCCCGGGCGTAGACTATGGCTACACCTTC. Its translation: CASSPGVDYGYTF.

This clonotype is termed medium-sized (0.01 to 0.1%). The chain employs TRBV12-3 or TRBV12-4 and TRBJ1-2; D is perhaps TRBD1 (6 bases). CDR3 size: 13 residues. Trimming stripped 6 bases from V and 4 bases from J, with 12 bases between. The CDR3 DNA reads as TGTGCCAGCAGATTGACAGGACCCTATGGCTACACCTTC. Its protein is CASRLTGPYGYTF.

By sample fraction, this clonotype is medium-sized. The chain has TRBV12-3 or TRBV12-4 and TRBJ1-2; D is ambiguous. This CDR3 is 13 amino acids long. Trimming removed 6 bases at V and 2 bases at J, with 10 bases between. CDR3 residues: CASSSRENYGYTF. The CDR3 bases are TGTGCCAGCAGCTCCCGAGAAAACTATGGCTACACCTTC.

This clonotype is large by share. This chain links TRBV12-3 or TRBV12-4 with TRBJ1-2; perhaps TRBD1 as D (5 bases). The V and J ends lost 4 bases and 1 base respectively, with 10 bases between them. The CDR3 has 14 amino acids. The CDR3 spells CASSSAGINYGYTF. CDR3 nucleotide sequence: TGTGCCAGCAGTTCCGCAGGGATTAACTATGGCTACACCTTC.

The CDR3 is CASSQTGVKGYTF. The CDR3 nucleotides are TGTGCCAGCAGCCAGACAGGGGTGAAAGGCTACACCTTC. The V gene is TRBV12-3 or TRBV12-4, the J gene TRBJ1-2; the match to TRBD1 covers 8 bases. The CDR3 runs to 13 residues. V shed 6 bases, J shed 8 bases, and the junction held 8 bases outside the gene matches.